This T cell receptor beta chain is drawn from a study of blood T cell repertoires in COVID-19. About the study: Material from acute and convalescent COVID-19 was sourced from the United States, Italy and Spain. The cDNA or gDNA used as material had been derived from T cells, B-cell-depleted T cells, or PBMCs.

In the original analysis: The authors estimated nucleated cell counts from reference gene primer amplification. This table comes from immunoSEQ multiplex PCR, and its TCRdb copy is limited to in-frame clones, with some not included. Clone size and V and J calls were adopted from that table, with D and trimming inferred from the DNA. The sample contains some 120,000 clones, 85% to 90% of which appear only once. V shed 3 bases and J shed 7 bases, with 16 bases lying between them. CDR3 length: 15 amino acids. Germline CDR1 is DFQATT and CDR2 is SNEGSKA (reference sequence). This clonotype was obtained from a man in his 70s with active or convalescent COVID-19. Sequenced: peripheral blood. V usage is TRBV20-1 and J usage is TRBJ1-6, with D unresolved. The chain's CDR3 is CSASEEGIGNSPLHF. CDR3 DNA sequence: TGCAGTGCTAGTGAGGAGGGAATTGGCAATTCACCCCTCCACTTT.